The subject of this entry is one TCR beta chain. Antigen specificity is unknown. The data originate from a study of T cell responses to AZD1222 COVID-19 vaccine. Study-level findings and limits: Of the AZD1222 recipients, only five to seven were seropositive at baseline. CD4 TCRs associated with vaccination spanned spike, dominating at 160-218 and 743-854. With two AZD1222 doses given, Spike-specific TCR breadth and depth both rose.

CDR1 is LNHDA and CDR2 is SQIVND in the germline V gene (reference sequence). The V end lost 4 bases, the J end lost 4 bases, and 8 bases lay between the germline ends. The CDR3 totals 13 residues. Researchers grouped second doses given at about 4 or about 12 weeks into one pool. The repertoire was sequenced with immunoSEQ multiplex PCR; TCRdb's copy has only in-frame clones and lacks some. This sample has around 70,000 clones, with 70% to 90% found just once. The specimen comprised peripheral blood, sampled 28 days after the second AZD1222 dose. This receptor was obtained from an adult who received the AZD1222 COVID-19 vaccine. The chain has TRBV19 and TRBJ1-5, with D tentatively TRBD1 (6 bases). Written as DNA, the CDR3 is TGTGCCAGTAGTAGTACAGGGAATCAGCCCCAGCATTTT. Translation gives CASSSTGNQPQHF.